This T cell receptor beta chain was recovered during a study of post-analysis software for immune sequencing data. Study-level findings and limits: Those samples that were prepared in the same batch co-clustered strongly by F measure.

Each TCR beta cDNA library carried unique molecular identifiers. TCRdb recomputed calls from the PCR reads with MiXCR, one row per CDR3 protein. This table holds around 160,000 distinct CDR3 sequences, around 34% found once. This clonotype was detected only a few times. Its antigen is not identified. This receptor was taken from a girl aged 5 to 17 with multiple sclerosis. The source was blood, collected after autologous hematopoietic stem cell transplantation.

The CDR3 loop is CASSEAPGNQPQHF. The CDR3 DNA follows: TGTGCCAGCAGTGAAGCGCCCGGCAATCAGCCCCAGCATTTT. The chain joins TRBV6-1 to TRBJ1-5; D ambiguous. Per the germline V gene, CDR1 is MNHNS and CDR2 is SASEGT. This CDR3 has 14 residues. Trimming took off 0 bases at V and 2 bases at J, with 5 bases between the two ends.